The next 10 T cell receptor beta chains were all read from a single sample in a study of response to subunit inactivated influenza vaccine. TCRdb re-derived calls from the RT-PCR reads in MiXCR, one entry per CDR3 protein. The sample records approximately 500,000 distinct CDR3 sequences, around 13% being singletons. Sample: PBMCs from blood, taken about 40 days after vaccination. The origin of the receptors is a man aged 45 to 65 who received an inactivated influenza vaccine.

This clonotype was seen repeatedly, ten times or more. V gene TRBV20-1 combines with J gene TRBJ2-7; 12 positions agree with TRBD1. V lost 3 bases, J lost 5 bases, and 2 bases stayed unmatched. Germline CDR1 DFQATT, CDR2 SNEGSKA (reference sequence). CDR3 length: 13 amino acids. CDR3 nucleotides: TGCAGTGCTAGGGGACAGGGGGCCCACGAGCAGTACTTC. As protein: CSARGQGAHEQYF.

This clonotype was detected only a few times. The chain combines TRBV11-2 with TRBJ2-5, with D unclear. V shed 1 base and J shed 7 bases, with 13 bases lying between them. The CDR3 length is 14 residues. From germline, CDR1 is SGHAT and CDR2 FQNNGV. CDR3: CASSLVSISRTQYF. The CDR3 bases are TGTGCCAGCAGCTTAGTCTCCATCTCCCGGACCCAGTACTTC.

The chain recombines TRBV2 with TRBJ2-1; a weak D match, TRBD1 (5 bases). This CDR3 has 11 residues. Germline V gives CDR1 SNHLY, CDR2 FYNNEI. V was clipped by 11 bases and J by 8 bases, with 13 bases between them. The CDR3 region is CALRVWDEQFF. CDR3 in DNA: TGTGCCCTCAGGGTATGGGATGAGCAGTTCTTC.

V gene TRBV12-3 or TRBV12-4 combines with J gene TRBJ2-7, with D perhaps given as TRBD1 or TRBD2 (5 bases each). The CDR3 runs 15 residues. Deletions cut 0 bases from V and 2 bases from J, with 11 bases between. CDR3 sequence: CASSLAGTGAYEQYF. The CDR3 bases are TGTGCCAGCAGTTTAGCGGGGACCGGGGCCTACGAGCAGTACTTC.

In this sample, this clonotype turned up many times. The chain couples TRBV20-1 to TRBJ2-1; 12 bases agree with TRBD2. V was pared by 7 bases and J by 7 bases, with 2 bases of the junction left unmatched. This CDR3 contains 12 residues. Germline V gene lookup returns CDR1 DFQATT and CDR2 SNEGSKA (reference sequence). CDR3 amino acids: CSGLAGVNEQFF. In DNA, the CDR3 is TGCAGTGGACTAGCGGGAGTTAATGAGCAGTTCTTC.

In its sample, this clonotype was seen a few times. J is TRBJ2-2 and V is TRBV20-1; TRBD2 aligns across 9 bases. This CDR3 is built from 14 residues. The V gene end was trimmed by 6 bases and the J gene end by 7 bases; junction bases not matched to a gene: 9. Germline CDR1 DFQATT, CDR2 SNEGSKA (reference sequence). In DNA, the CDR3 is TGCAGTGCAAGGGCGGGACTAGCTGTCGGGGAGCTGTTTTTT. Its translation is CSARAGLAVGELFF.

This clonotype was counted a few times. This sequence joins TRBV29-1 and TRBJ2-3, with D uncertain. The CDR3 has 11 amino acids. Germline V gene lookup returns CDR1 SQVTM and CDR2 ANQGSEA. V dropped 1 base and J dropped 4 bases, with 3 bases sitting between them. CDR3 sequence reads: CSVEGADTQYF. CDR3 in DNA: TGCAGCGTTGAAGGTGCAGATACGCAGTATTTT.

In its sample, this clonotype was seen a few times. This sequence joins TRBV5-4 and TRBJ2-2; 8 nucleotides line up with TRBD2. CDR1 SGHNT and CDR2 YYREEE come from the germline V gene (reference sequence). There are 15 residues in the CDR3. The V segment lost 0 bases and the J segment 6 bases; nucleotides outside the gene matches: 4. CDR3 DNA: TGTGCCAGCAGCTTGGAACTAGCGGTCTCCGGGGAGCTGTTTTTT. Encoded protein: CASSLELAVSGELFF.

The table lists this clonotype with a few counts. The DNA of the CDR3 is TGTGCCAGCAGTTTAGCAGGGCTGTCTGGAAACACCATATATTTT. Its protein product is CASSLAGLSGNTIYF. The gene calls are TRBV28 and TRBJ1-3, with a possible D match to TRBD1 (5 bases). This CDR3 is 15 amino acids long. V gave up 2 bases and J gave up 1 base, with 9 bases separating them. CDR1 is MDHEN, CDR2 SYDVKM, per germline.

The CDR3 sequence is CATSSRRGLAGMLETQYF. The CDR3 DNA is TGTGCCACCAGCAGCCGGAGAGGACTAGCGGGAATGTTAGAGACCCAGTACTTC. V gene TRBV15 combines with J gene TRBJ2-5, with TRBD2 identical over 12 bases. The germline V gene has CDR1 LNHNV and CDR2 YYDKDF (reference sequence). The CDR3 has 18 residues. J lost 4 bases, V lost 3 bases, and 12 bases had no gene match.